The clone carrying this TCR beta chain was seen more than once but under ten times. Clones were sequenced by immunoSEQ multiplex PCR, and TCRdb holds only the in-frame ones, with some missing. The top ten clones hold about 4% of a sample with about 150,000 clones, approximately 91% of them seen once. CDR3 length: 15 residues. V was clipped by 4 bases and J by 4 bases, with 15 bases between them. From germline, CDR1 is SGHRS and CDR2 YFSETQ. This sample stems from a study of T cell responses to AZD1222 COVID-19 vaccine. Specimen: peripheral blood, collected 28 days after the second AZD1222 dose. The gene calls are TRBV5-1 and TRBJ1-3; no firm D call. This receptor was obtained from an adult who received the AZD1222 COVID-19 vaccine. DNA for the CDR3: TGCGCCAGCAGCCCGGGTGCCAGTTCAGGAAACACCATATATTTT. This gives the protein CASSPGASSGNTIYF.